This entry is about one TCR beta chain. Its antigen is still unknown. Included in the TCR beta cDNA libraries were unique molecular identifiers. TCRdb reprocessed the PCR reads with MiXCR, giving one entry per CDR3 protein. The sample has roughly 600,000 distinct CDR3 sequences; around 44% are singletons. This CDR3 comprises 16 residues. The germline V gene has CDR1 GTSNPN and CDR2 SVGIG (reference sequence). After removal of 0 bases from V and 4 bases from J, the junction contained 7 bases not matched to a gene. The data belong to a study of post-analysis software for immune sequencing data. Study summary: Some patients lacked subtype; others had relapsing-remitting, secondary progressive or progressive-relapsing disease. Study-level points and caveats: Five TRBV segments, TRBV5-6, TRBV5-1 and TRBV20-1 among them, were found more frequent in patients than controls. Samples made in the same batch grouped tightly together by F measure. Versus controls, multiple sclerosis patients showed significantly lower diversity (normalized Chao1).

The chain couples TRBV30 to TRBJ1-2; the match to TRBD1 covers 11 bases. The sequence came from a girl aged 10 to 17 with multiple sclerosis. The specimen was blood. This CDR3 is CAWSVPGQGAFYGYTF. CDR3 in DNA: TGTGCCTGGAGTGTACCCGGACAGGGGGCGTTCTATGGCTACACCTTC.